This T cell receptor (beta chain) was documented in a study of blood T cells in healthy people across ages. Broader study findings: With donor CMV status unknown, expanded clonotype changes were possibly confounded. Age brought a roughly linear fall in TCR beta diversity measured per million T cells. Estimates based on one million T cells were treated as lower bounds.

This clonotype was observed many times. As yet, its antigen is unknown. This CDR3 has 12 residues. CDR1 and CDR2 from the germline V gene are SGHVS and FQNEAQ. Trimming left V 1 base short and J 5 bases short, with 6 bases between. With a J-beta primer mix and a sample-barcoded 5' primer, a second PCR ran about 6 to 11 cycles. The template-switch adaptor was a 5' adaptor with 12 random nucleotides. It tagged each cDNA molecule. Each CDR3 protein gets one entry after TCRdb re-called the 5' RACE reads with MiXCR. The table shows 720,000 or so distinct CDR3 sequences, with about 43% occurring only once. The sample was blood. The chain links TRBV7-8 to TRBJ2-7; perhaps TRBD2 as D (5 bases). The receptor was derived from a man of 80 years or more in good health. The CDR3 DNA follows: TGTGCCAGCAGCTTAGTCGGGGACGAGCAGTACTTC. Translating gives CASSLVGDEQYF.